One and the same sample provided the 27 T cell receptor beta chains below, sequenced in a study of cytomegalovirus exposure and HLA in healthy donors. Researchers ran the PCR with 60 Vbeta and 13 Jbeta primers. Repertoires were generated with immunoSEQ multiplex PCR, while TCRdb's copy carries only in-frame clones and drops some. The sample contains roughly 140,000 clones, around 80% of which appear only once. Sequenced input: PBMCs. The receptors originated from a man aged 25 to 45 in good health and CMV-seropositive.

This chain joins TRBV28 and TRBJ2-7; tentatively, D is TRBD1 (6 bases). This CDR3 has 14 residues. Germline V gene data show CDR1 as MDHEN and CDR2 as SYDVKM. V lost 2 bases to trimming and J lost 4 bases, with 12 bases between them. The chain's CDR3 is CASSLRGGQYEQYF. The CDR3, as DNA: TGTGCCAGCAGTTTAAGAGGGGGTCAGTACGAGCAGTACTTC.

This chain joins TRBV27 and TRBJ1-1; weak D call: TRBD1 (6 bases). Trimming pared 3 bases from V and 5 bases from J, leaving 13 bases between. Germline V CDR1 and CDR2: MNHEY, SMNVEV (reference sequence). This CDR3 has 14 amino acids. The CDR3 bases are TGTGCCAGCAGTTTCTATGGGGGCGCGACTGAAGCTTTCTTT. This gives the protein CASSFYGGATEAFF.

This chain's CDR3 is CASRPTAKNGYTF. The CDR3 region has the DNA TGTGCCAGCAGACCGACAGCGAAGAATGGCTACACCTTC. This rearrangement joins TRBV28 to TRBJ1-2; tentatively, D is TRBD1 (5 bases). The V and J ends lost 6 bases and 6 bases respectively, with 14 bases between them. Looked up from germline, CDR1 is MDHEN and CDR2 is SYDVKM. The CDR3 is 13 residues long.

This clone was counted once. The chain couples TRBV7-2 to TRBJ2-5; 9 bases agree with TRBD1. CDR1 SGHTA and CDR2 FQGNSA come from the germline V gene. This CDR3 is built from 14 residues. The V segment lost 1 base and the J segment 3 bases; nucleotides outside the gene matches: 0. The CDR3 DNA reads as TGTGCCAGCAGCTTAGGGACAGGGGAAGAGACCCAGTACTTC. This translates into CASSLGTGEETQYF.

The J gene is TRBJ2-7, the V gene TRBV28; D possibly corresponds to TRBD1 (5 bases). This CDR3 spans 13 amino acids. V was clipped by 3 bases and J by 3 bases, with 9 bases between them. CDR1 is MDHEN and CDR2 is SYDVKM in the germline V gene. CDR3 sequence reads: CASSFRTFYEQYF. CDR3 DNA: TGTGCCAGCAGTTTCCGGACATTCTACGAGCAGTACTTC.

The chain employs TRBV5-6 and TRBJ2-7; 11 bases map to TRBD2. The CDR3 consists of 16 residues. Germline V gene data show CDR1 as SGHDT and CDR2 as YYEEEE. V dropped 3 bases and J dropped 2; count of bases not matched to a gene: 7. The CDR3 DNA reads TGTGCCAGCAGCTCAGGCTTGACTAGCGGGACCTACGAGCAGTACTTC. Its protein is CASSSGLTSGTYEQYF.

This clone was observed a few times. V gene TRBV9 combines with J gene TRBJ2-5, with 7 bases identical to TRBD1. Germline V gives CDR1 SGDLS, CDR2 YYNGEE. The CDR3 covers 14 residues. V was pared by 4 bases and J by 5 bases, with 8 bases of the junction left unmatched. As DNA, the CDR3 is TGTGCCAGCAGCCCATGGACAGGAGAGGAGACCCAGTACTTC. Its protein is CASSPWTGEETQYF.

The chain uses TRBV7-9 and TRBJ2-1; 7 nucleotides align to TRBD2. Germline-derived CDR1 and CDR2 are SEHNR and FQNEAQ (reference sequence). V lost 3 bases and J lost 3; bases outside the gene matches: 11. This CDR3 is 17 amino acids long. CDR3 sequence (DNA): TGTGCCAGCAGCTTCTCGGGACTAACAATAAACTACAATGAGCAGTTCTTC. Translated: CASSFSGLTINYNEQFF.

This chain uses TRBV5-4 with TRBJ2-3; TRBD2 is a possible D gene (6 bases). V lost 5 bases and J 0 bases, leaving 19 bases between the germline ends. Germline V gives CDR1 SGHNT, CDR2 YYREEE (reference sequence). The CDR3 length is 17 residues. In nucleotides, the CDR3 is TGTGCCAGCAGTCTGGGGCGGGGCTCAGCTAGCACAGATACGCAGTATTTT. It encodes CASSLGRGSASTDTQYF.

This clone turned up a few times. The V gene is TRBV6-6, the J gene TRBJ2-5; 10 bases fit TRBD2. The CDR3 extends over 15 amino acids. Germline loops: CDR1 MNHNY, CDR2 SVGAGI (reference sequence). J gave up 2 bases and V 6 bases, and 6 bases lay outside the gene matches. The CDR3 loop reads CASSPAGGSQETQYF. The CDR3 region has the DNA TGTGCCAGCAGCCCAGCGGGGGGGTCTCAAGAGACCCAGTACTTC.

This sequence joins TRBV27 and TRBJ1-4; 10 nucleotides agree with TRBD1. The germline gives CDR1 MNHEY, CDR2 SMNVEV (reference sequence). V dropped 6 bases and J dropped 5; count of bases not matched to a gene: 3. This CDR3 comprises 14 residues. The CDR3 is CASRRQGANEKLFF. The CDR3 DNA reads as TGTGCCAGCAGAAGACAGGGGGCAAATGAAAAACTGTTTTTT.

As DNA, the CDR3 is TGTGCCAGCAGCAGAAGTGGACAGGGGCGCTACGAGCAGTACTTC. It translates to CASSRSGQGRYEQYF. The rearrangement links TRBV7-9 to TRBJ2-7, with TRBD1 matching 9 bases. Germline CDR1 and CDR2: SEHNR and FQNEAQ (reference sequence). The CDR3 has 15 amino acids. Germline trimming cut 5 bases from V and 3 bases from J; bases unmatched to any gene: 8.

The J gene is TRBJ2-3, the V gene TRBV5-4; 11 nucleotides align to TRBD2. The CDR3 length is 17 residues. Germline CDR1 reads SGHNT; CDR2 reads YYREEE (reference sequence). Trimming removed 2 bases from V and 6 bases from J; junction bases left unmatched: 11. The CDR3 coding sequence is TGTGCCAGCAGCTTCGAGGTTCTAGCGGGGGGATTGGATACGCAGTATTTT. Its translation: CASSFEVLAGGLDTQYF.

The chain recombines TRBV14 with TRBJ2-3, with TRBD1 as a possible D gene (6 bases). There are 15 residues in the CDR3. Deletions cut 9 bases from V and 2 bases from J, with 18 bases between. Germline CDR1 SGHDN, CDR2 FVKESK. CDR3 in amino acids: CASKNSGAHTDTQYF. CDR3 nucleotide sequence: TGTGCCAGTAAAAACTCAGGGGCCCACACAGATACGCAGTATTTT.

The rearrangement joins TRBV19 to TRBJ1-5; TRBD1 aligns across 10 bases. V shed 4 bases, J shed 7 bases, and the junction held 13 bases outside the gene matches. CDR3 size: 17 residues. Germline CDR1 is LNHDA and CDR2 is SQIVND (reference sequence). The CDR3 loop is CASSKGTGVGMGQPQHF. In DNA form, the CDR3 reads TGTGCCAGTAGTAAGGGGACAGGGGTCGGCATGGGCCAGCCCCAGCATTTT.

This clone was seen once. The V gene is TRBV6-5, the J gene TRBJ1-6; a possible D gene is TRBD1 (5 bases). CDR1 MNHEY and CDR2 SVGAGI come from the germline V gene. The CDR3 length is 12 residues. V was clipped by 6 bases and J by 6 bases, with 6 bases between them. The CDR3 here is CASRDTNSPLHF. CDR3 bases: TGTGCCAGCAGGGACACTAATTCACCCCTCCACTTT.

V usage is TRBV9 and J usage is TRBJ1-5; 7 bases align to TRBD1. The germline CDR1 and CDR2 sequences are SGDLS and YYNGEE. The CDR3 length is 13 residues. Trimming cost V 4 bases and J 9 bases; bases outside gene matches: 7. The CDR3 sequence is CASSLTGFRPQHF. The CDR3 nucleotides read TGTGCCAGCAGCCTGACAGGGTTTCGGCCCCAGCATTTT.

This rearrangement joins TRBV28 to TRBJ2-7; 9 bases are a match to TRBD1. Germline CDR1 reads MDHEN; CDR2 reads SYDVKM. This CDR3 comprises 17 residues. V gave up 6 bases and J gave up 4 bases; unmatched junction bases: 16. The CDR3 DNA follows: TGTGCCAGCAGACCGACAGGGGGAGGGAGATCTCTTTACGAGCAGTACTTC. It translates to CASRPTGGGRSLYEQYF.

V usage is TRBV6-4 and J usage is TRBJ2-3; weak D call: TRBD2 (6 bases). Germline loops: CDR1 MRHNA, CDR2 SNTAGT. Trimming removed 6 bases from V and 6 bases from J, with 16 bases in between. CDR3 length equals 14 residues. Written as DNA, the CDR3 is TGTGCCAGCAGATCCGCTACTGGGGGGGATACGCAGTATTTT. Translation: CASRSATGGDTQYF.

This clone was seen more than once but under ten times. The chain has TRBV27 and TRBJ1-4, with TRBD1 identical over 8 bases. This CDR3 contains 15 residues. From germline, CDR1 is MNHEY and CDR2 SMNVEV (reference sequence). J gave up 5 bases and V 6 bases, and 8 bases lay outside the gene matches. CDR3 bases: TGTGCCAGCAGGAGGGGCCAGGGGGCAAATGAAAAACTGTTTTTT. Encoded protein: CASRRGQGANEKLFF.

The chain recombines TRBV19 with TRBJ1-1; the match to TRBD1 covers 7 bases. This CDR3 is built from 15 residues. Trimming at V came to 3 bases and at J to 2 bases, leaving 6 bases not matched to a gene. CDR1 is LNHDA and CDR2 is SQIVND in the germline V gene (reference sequence). DNA of the CDR3: TGTGCCAGTAGTATGGCGGGACAGTTAAACACTGAAGCTTTCTTT. It yields the protein CASSMAGQLNTEAFF.

V is TRBV5-1 and J is TRBJ2-7; 9 positions agree with TRBD1. Per germline, CDR1 SGHRS and CDR2 YFSETQ. J was trimmed by 5 bases and V by 2 bases; bases with no gene match: 5. The CDR3 covers 14 residues. The CDR3 coding sequence is TGCGCCAGCAGCTTCCGGACAGGGGTCGACGAGCAGTACTTC. This gives the protein CASSFRTGVDEQYF. Full variable domain (remainder filled in from reference TRBV5-1 and TRBJ2-7): KAGVTQTPRYLIKTRGQQVTLSCSPISGHRSVSWYQQTPGQGLQFLFEYFSETQRNKGNFPGRFSGRQFSNSRSEMNVSTLELGDSALYLCASSFRTGVDEQYFGPGTRLTVT.

The V gene is TRBV11-3, the J gene TRBJ2-5; weak D call: TRBD2 (6 bases). The ends were cut back, 5 bases at V and 2 bases at J, with 24 bases in the middle. The length of the CDR3 is 18 residues. CDR1 is SGHNT, CDR2 YENEEA, per germline. The DNA for the CDR3 is TGTGCCAGCAGCGCATCCAGAGACACTCCGGCGGGGCAAGAGACCCAGTACTTC. Residues: CASSASRDTPAGQETQYF.

This sequence joins TRBV5-6 and TRBJ1-2, with D tentatively TRBD1 (5 bases). Germline CDR1 SGHDT, CDR2 YYEEEE. The V end was cut by 6 bases, the J end by 8 bases, with 17 bases between. This CDR3 has 13 residues. For the CDR3, the DNA is TGTGCCAGCACTTCTACGGCAGGGCGCGGCTACACCTTC. It is translated as CASTSTAGRGYTF.

V and J are TRBV5-1 and TRBJ2-7; tentatively, D is TRBD2 (5 bases). The V and J ends lost 0 bases and 5 bases respectively, with 9 bases between them. Germline-derived CDR1 and CDR2 are SGHRS and YFSETQ. CDR3 length: 13 residues. The CDR3 here is CASSLVGSNEQYF. The CDR3 DNA follows: TGCGCCAGCAGCTTGGTAGGGAGCAACGAGCAGTACTTC. Based on the CDR3 plus reference TRBV5-1 and TRBJ2-7, the full variable domain is KAGVTQTPRYLIKTRGQQVTLSCSPISGHRSVSWYQQTPGQGLQFLFEYFSETQRNKGNFPGRFSGRQFSNSRSEMNVSTLELGDSALYLCASSLVGSNEQYFGPGTRLTVT.

The sample holds a few counts of this clone. A junction end diverges from the germline sequence, so it may reflect a read error. The chain's CDR3 is CSSRPGTGAEQYF. CDR3 DNA: TGTTCCAGCAGGCCCGGGACAGGGGCCGAGCAGTACTTC. The chain employs TRBV7-9 and TRBJ2-7; 10 nucleotides match TRBD1. The CDR3 loop spans 13 amino acids. In germline, CDR1 is SEHNR, CDR2 FQNEAQ (reference sequence). The complete variable domain, with remaining parts taken from reference TRBV7-9 and TRBJ2-7, reads DTGVSQNPRHKITKRGQNVTFRCDPISEHNRLYWYRQTLGQGPEFLTYFQNEAQLEKSRLLSDRFSAERPKGSFSTLEIQRTEQGDSAMYLCSSRPGTGAEQYFGPGTRLTVT.

The J gene is TRBJ1-1, the V gene TRBV6-4, with 10 bases fitting TRBD1. CDR1 and CDR2 from the germline V gene are MRHNA and SNTAGT. The CDR3 contains 14 residues. The V segment lost 0 bases and the J segment 11 bases; nucleotides outside the gene matches: 6. CDR3 region: CASSDSGDRGPAFF. The CDR3 coding sequence is TGTGCCAGCAGTGACTCAGGCGACAGGGGGCCTGCTTTCTTT.